Following are 15 T cell receptor beta chains from one sample sequenced in a study of response to subunit inactivated influenza vaccine. TCRdb fed the RT-PCR reads into MiXCR, producing one record per CDR3 protein. The repertoire has 600,000 to 700,000 distinct CDR3 sequences, 12% to 15% of them found once; the top ten carry 7.6%. This specimen consisted of PBMCs from blood, obtained around 14 days before vaccination. These receptors originate from a man aged 45-65 years who received an inactivated influenza vaccine.

The rearrangement uses TRBV29-1 and TRBJ2-1; TRBD1 is a possible D gene (5 bases). CDR1 SQVTM and CDR2 ANQGSEA come from the germline V gene. CDR3 size: 12 residues. Trimming removed 2 bases from V and 4 bases from J, with 6 bases in between. The CDR3 sequence is CSVEPGYNEQFF. Here the CDR3 DNA reads TGCAGCGTTGAACCAGGGTACAATGAGCAGTTCTTC.

This clonotype was detected ten times or more. V usage is TRBV9 and J usage is TRBJ2-7, with 11 bases identical to TRBD2. CDR1 is SGDLS and CDR2 is YYNGEE in the germline V gene. The CDR3 runs 16 residues. Unmatched junction bases numbered 8, after V lost 3 bases and J lost 3 bases. The CDR3 loop is CASSEDGTSGYYEQYF. In DNA, the CDR3 is TGTGCCAGCAGCGAAGACGGGACTAGCGGTTACTACGAGCAGTACTTC.

This chain connects TRBV20-1 to TRBJ2-1; 7 nucleotides agree with TRBD2. This CDR3 region has 13 residues. V was pared by 6 bases and J by 5 bases, with 7 bases of the junction left unmatched. Germline V CDR1 and CDR2: DFQATT, SNEGSKA (reference sequence). DNA for the CDR3: TGCAGTGCCAGATCCGGGACTAACAATGAGCAGTTCTTC. Protein: CSARSGTNNEQFF.

The V gene is TRBV4-2, the J gene TRBJ2-3; 8 nucleotides align to TRBD2. CDR1 is LGHNA, CDR2 YNFKEQ, per germline. The CDR3 is 15 residues long. V gave up 3 bases and J gave up 1 base; unmatched junction bases: 3. The CDR3 spells CASSQPGLGTDTQYF. DNA for the CDR3: TGTGCCAGCAGCCAGCCGGGACTAGGCACAGATACGCAGTATTTT.

This clonotype was seen repeatedly, ten times or more. The chain is built from TRBV5-1 and TRBJ1-4, with TRBD1 identical over 7 bases. Germline loops: CDR1 SGHRS, CDR2 YFSETQ. The J segment lost 4 bases and the V segment lost 0 bases, leaving 6 bases of the junction unmatched. The CDR3 length is 16 residues. The CDR3 DNA follows: TGCGCCAGCAGCTTGGGACAGGGAGTCGGTAATGAAAAACTGTTTTTT. This translates into CASSLGQGVGNEKLFF.

There are many counts of this clonotype. The genes are TRBV10-3 and TRBJ1-5; 9 nucleotides line up with TRBD1. This CDR3 is built from 16 residues. The V segment lost 10 bases and the J segment 5 bases; nucleotides outside the gene matches: 15. Looked up from germline, CDR1 is ENHRY and CDR2 is SYGVKD. The CDR3 spells CASQTGGEGGYQPQHF. DNA of the CDR3: TGTGCCAGCCAAACAGGGGGCGAGGGCGGTTATCAGCCCCAGCATTTT.

This clonotype was recorded a few times. The chain couples TRBV6-2 or TRBV6-3 to TRBJ2-1; 12 nucleotides agree with TRBD2. Trimming took 6 bases from V and 2 from J; bases not matched to a gene: 5. This CDR3 comprises 16 residues. From germline, CDR1 is MNHEY and CDR2 SVGEGT. In DNA, the CDR3 is TGTGCCAGCAGCCAACTAGCGGGAGGCCCCTACAATGAGCAGTTCTTC. The encoded protein is CASSQLAGGPYNEQFF.

This clonotype has only a few counts. This chain uses TRBV7-6 with TRBJ2-1; no firm D call. The CDR3 sequence is 19 residues long. Trimming removed 0 bases from V and 1 base from J, with 19 bases in between. The germline V gene encodes CDR1 SGHVS and CDR2 FNYEAQ. The CDR3 DNA follows: TGTGCCAGCAGCTTAGCGCTCCGGTTAAACTCTCTATCCTACAATGAGCAGTTCTTC. This sequence encodes CASSLALRLNSLSYNEQFF.

The chain combines TRBV2 with TRBJ1-4; D is unresolved. The CDR3 extends over 15 amino acids. V dropped 6 bases and J dropped 7 bases, with 18 bases sitting between them. Germline V lookup: CDR1 SNHLY, CDR2 FYNNEI. CDR3 protein: CASSPTRVAAEKLFF. CDR3 nucleotides: TGTGCCAGCAGCCCTACGAGGGTCGCGGCTGAAAAACTGTTTTTT. The full variable domain, in which reference TRBV2 and TRBJ1-4 provide the parts outside the CDR3, is EPEVTQTPSHQVTQMGQEVILRCVPISNHLYFYWYRQILGQKVEFLVSFYNNEISEKSEIFDDQFSVERPDGSNFTLKIRSTKLEDSAMYFCASSPTRVAAEKLFFGSGTQLSVL.

V usage is TRBV6-2 or TRBV6-3 and J usage is TRBJ2-2; TRBD2 matches at 11 bases. This CDR3 is built from 19 residues. V shed 1 base, J shed 2 bases, and the junction held 9 bases outside the gene matches. Germline assignment: CDR1 MNHEY and CDR2 SVGEGT. CDR3: CASSYFGLAGLTNTGELFF. CDR3 coding DNA: TGTGCCAGCAGTTACTTCGGACTAGCGGGCCTAACAAACACCGGGGAGCTGTTTTTT.

The chain has TRBV7-6 and TRBJ2-1; 9 bases agree with TRBD1. CDR3 size: 19 residues. V shed 1 base, J shed 2 bases, and the junction held 12 bases outside the gene matches. Germline CDR1 and CDR2: SGHVS and FNYEAQ. The CDR3 sequence is CASSLDPGTGILTYNEQFF. The CDR3 bases are TGTGCCAGCAGCTTAGATCCCGGGACAGGGATCCTCACCTACAATGAGCAGTTCTTC. Full variable domain (missing parts from reference TRBV7-6 and TRBJ2-1): GAGVSQSPRYKVTKRGQDVALRCDPISGHVSLYWYRQALGQGPEFLTYFNYEAQQDKSGLPNDRFSAERPEGSISTLTIQRTEQRDSAMYRCASSLDPGTGILTYNEQFFGPGTRLTVL.

The chain joins TRBV29-1 to TRBJ2-5, with 9 bases identical to TRBD1. Germline CDR1 reads SQVTM; CDR2 reads ANQGSEA. Losses at the gene ends were 5 bases for V and 5 bases for J; bases not matched to a gene: 6. CDR3 length: 13 amino acids. The CDR3 bases are TGCAGCGTTACACAGGGGGCGATCGAGACCCAGTACTTC. This sequence encodes CSVTQGAIETQYF.

This clonotype has ten or more counts. J is TRBJ1-1 and V is TRBV5-1, with a possible D match to TRBD1 (6 bases). The germline V gene encodes CDR1 SGHRS and CDR2 YFSETQ. V was clipped by 1 base and J by 6 bases, with 16 bases between them. CDR3 length: 15 residues. The DNA for the CDR3 is TGCGCCAGCAGCTTGTCGGGGGGCTCGAGCTCTGAAGCTTTCTTT. Translating it yields CASSLSGGSSSEAFF.

J is TRBJ2-7 and V is TRBV20-1; 9 bases line up with TRBD1. The CDR3 runs 12 residues. Trimming took 3 bases from V and 6 from J; bases not matched to a gene: 3. Germline assignment: CDR1 DFQATT and CDR2 SNEGSKA (reference sequence). CDR3: CSASGGQGEQYF. In DNA, the CDR3 is TGCAGTGCTAGCGGGGGACAGGGCGAGCAGTACTTC.

This clonotype has more than one count but fewer than ten. The rearrangement joins TRBV4-2 to TRBJ2-7, with TRBD1 matching 11 bases. Germline V gene data show CDR1 as LGHNA and CDR2 as YNFKEQ. Trimming removed 8 bases from V and 9 bases from J; junction bases left unmatched: 3. This CDR3 region has 11 residues. The CDR3 region is CASRGQGVQYF. The CDR3 coding sequence is TGTGCCAGCCGGGGACAGGGGGTGCAGTACTTC.